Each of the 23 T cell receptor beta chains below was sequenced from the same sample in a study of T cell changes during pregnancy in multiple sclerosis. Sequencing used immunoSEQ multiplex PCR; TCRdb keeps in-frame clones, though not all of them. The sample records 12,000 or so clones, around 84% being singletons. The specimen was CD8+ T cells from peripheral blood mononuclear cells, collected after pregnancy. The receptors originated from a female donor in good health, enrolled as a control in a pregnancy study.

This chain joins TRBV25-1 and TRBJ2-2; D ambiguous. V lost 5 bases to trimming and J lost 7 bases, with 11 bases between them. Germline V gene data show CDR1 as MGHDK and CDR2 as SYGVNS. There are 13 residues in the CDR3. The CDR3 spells CASSKFEVGELFF. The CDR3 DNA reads TGTGCCAGCAGTAAATTCGAGGTCGGGGAGCTGTTTTTT.

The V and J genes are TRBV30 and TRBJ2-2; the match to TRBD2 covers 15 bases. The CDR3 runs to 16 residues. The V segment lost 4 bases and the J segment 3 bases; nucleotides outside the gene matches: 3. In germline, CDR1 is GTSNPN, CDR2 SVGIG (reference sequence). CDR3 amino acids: CAWKGLAGGDTGELFF. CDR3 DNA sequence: TGTGCCTGGAAAGGACTAGCGGGAGGGGACACCGGGGAGCTGTTTTTT. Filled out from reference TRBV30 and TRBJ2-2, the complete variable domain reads SQTIHQWPATLVQPVGSPLSLECTVEGTSNPNLYWYRQAAGRGLQLLFYSVGIGQISSEVPQNLSASRPQDRQFILSSKKLLLSDSGFYLCAWKGLAGGDTGELFFGEGSRLTVL.

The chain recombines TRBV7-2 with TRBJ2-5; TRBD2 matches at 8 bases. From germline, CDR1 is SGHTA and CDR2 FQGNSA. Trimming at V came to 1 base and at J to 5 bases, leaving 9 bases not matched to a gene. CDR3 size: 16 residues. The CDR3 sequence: CASSLGVGGARETQYF. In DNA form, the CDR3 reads TGTGCCAGCAGCTTAGGGGTCGGGGGGGCGCGTGAGACCCAGTACTTC.

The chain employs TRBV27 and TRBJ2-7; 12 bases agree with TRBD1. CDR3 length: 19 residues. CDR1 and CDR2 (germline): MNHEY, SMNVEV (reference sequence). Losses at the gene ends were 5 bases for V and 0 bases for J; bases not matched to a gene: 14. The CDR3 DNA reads TGTGCCAGCAGTGTTGATCGGGACAGGGGGCTTACCGGCTCCTACGAGCAGTACTTC. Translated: CASSVDRDRGLTGSYEQYF.

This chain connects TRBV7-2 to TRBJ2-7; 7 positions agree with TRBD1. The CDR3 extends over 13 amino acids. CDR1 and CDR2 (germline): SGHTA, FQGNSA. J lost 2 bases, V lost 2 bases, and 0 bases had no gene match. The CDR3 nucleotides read TGTGCCAGCAGCTTACAGGGGGCCTACGAGCAGTACTTC. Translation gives CASSLQGAYEQYF. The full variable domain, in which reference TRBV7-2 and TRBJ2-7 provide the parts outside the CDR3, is GAGVSQSPSNKVTEKGKDVELRCDPISGHTALYWYRQSLGQGLEFLIYFQGNSAPDKSGLPSDRFSAERTGGSVSTLTIQRTQQEDSAVYLCASSLQGAYEQYFGPGTRLTVT.

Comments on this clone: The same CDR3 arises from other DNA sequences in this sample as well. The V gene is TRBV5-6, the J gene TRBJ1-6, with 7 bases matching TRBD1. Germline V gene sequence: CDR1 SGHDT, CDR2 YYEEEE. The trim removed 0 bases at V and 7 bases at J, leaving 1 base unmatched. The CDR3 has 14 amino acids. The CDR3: CASSLGQGNSPLHF. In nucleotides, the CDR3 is TGTGCCAGCAGCTTGGGACAGGGAAATTCACCCCTCCACTTT.

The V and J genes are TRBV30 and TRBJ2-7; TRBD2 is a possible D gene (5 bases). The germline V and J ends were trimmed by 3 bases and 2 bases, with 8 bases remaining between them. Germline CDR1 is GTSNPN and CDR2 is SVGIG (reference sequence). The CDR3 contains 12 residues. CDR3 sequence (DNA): TGTGCCTGGAGCGACGGGACCTACGAGCAGTACTTC. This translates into CAWSDGTYEQYF.

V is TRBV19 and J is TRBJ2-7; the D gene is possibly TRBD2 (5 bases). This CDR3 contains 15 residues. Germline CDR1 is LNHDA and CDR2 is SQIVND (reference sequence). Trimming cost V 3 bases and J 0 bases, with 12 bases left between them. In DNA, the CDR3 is TGTGCCAGTAGTATTCCCACTAGTAACTCCTACGAGCAGTACTTC. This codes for CASSIPTSNSYEQYF.

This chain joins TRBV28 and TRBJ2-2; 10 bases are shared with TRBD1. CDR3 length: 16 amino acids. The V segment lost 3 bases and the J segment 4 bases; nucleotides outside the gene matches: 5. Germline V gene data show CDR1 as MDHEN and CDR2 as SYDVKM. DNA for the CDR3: TGTGCCAGCAGTTTCCGGGACAGGGGCTTCACCGGGGAGCTGTTTTTT. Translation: CASSFRDRGFTGELFF.

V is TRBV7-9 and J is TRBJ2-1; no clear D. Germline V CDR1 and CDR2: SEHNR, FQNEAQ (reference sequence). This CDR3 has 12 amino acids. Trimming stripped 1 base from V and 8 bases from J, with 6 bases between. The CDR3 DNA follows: TGTGCCAGCAGCTTAGGGCTCTATGAGCAGTTCTTC. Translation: CASSLGLYEQFF.

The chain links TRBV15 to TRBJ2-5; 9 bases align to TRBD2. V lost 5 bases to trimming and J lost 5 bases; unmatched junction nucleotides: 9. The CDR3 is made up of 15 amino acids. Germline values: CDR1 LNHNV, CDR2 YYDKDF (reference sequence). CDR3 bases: TGTGCCACCAGCGCGGCGCGGGAGGGGGCGGAGACCCAGTACTTC. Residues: CATSAAREGAETQYF.

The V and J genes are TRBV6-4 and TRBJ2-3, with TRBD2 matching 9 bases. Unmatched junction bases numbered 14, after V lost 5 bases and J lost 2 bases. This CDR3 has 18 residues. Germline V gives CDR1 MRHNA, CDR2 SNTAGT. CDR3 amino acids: CASSPTWEGGGATDTQYF. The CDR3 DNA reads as TGTGCCAGCAGTCCTACCTGGGAAGGCGGGGGGGCCACAGATACGCAGTATTTT.

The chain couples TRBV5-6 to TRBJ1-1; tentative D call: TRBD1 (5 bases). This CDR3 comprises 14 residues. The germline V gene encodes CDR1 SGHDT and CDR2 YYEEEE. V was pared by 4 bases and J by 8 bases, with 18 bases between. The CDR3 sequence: CASSPPAWQGEAFF. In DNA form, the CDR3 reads TGTGCCAGCAGCCCTCCGGCTTGGCAGGGAGAAGCTTTCTTT.

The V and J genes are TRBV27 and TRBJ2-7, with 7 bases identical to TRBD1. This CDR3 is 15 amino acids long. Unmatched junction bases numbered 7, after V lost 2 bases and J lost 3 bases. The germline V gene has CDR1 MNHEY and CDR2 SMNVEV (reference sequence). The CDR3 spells CASSLKGTEHYEQYF. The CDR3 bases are TGTGCCAGCAGTTTAAAGGGGACAGAGCACTACGAGCAGTACTTC.

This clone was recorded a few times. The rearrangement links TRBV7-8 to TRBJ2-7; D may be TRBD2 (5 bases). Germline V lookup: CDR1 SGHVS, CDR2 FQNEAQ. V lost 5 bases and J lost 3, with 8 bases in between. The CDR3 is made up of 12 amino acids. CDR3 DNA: TGTGCCAGCAGCGGGGAGATCTACGAGCAGTACTTC. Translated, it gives CASSGEIYEQYF.

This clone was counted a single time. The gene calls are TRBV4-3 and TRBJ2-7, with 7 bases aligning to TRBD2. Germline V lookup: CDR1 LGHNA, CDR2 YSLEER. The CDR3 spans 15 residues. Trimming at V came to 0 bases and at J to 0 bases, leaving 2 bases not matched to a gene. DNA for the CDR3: TGCGCCAGCAGCCAAGAGACTAGCCCCTCCTACGAGCAGTACTTC. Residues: CASSQETSPSYEQYF.

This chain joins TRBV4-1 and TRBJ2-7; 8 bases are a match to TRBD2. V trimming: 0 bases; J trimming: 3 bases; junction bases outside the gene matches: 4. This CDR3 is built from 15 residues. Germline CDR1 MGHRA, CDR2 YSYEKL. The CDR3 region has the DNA TGCGCCAGCAGCCAAGAGACGACTAGCGTCTACGAGCAGTACTTC. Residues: CASSQETTSVYEQYF.

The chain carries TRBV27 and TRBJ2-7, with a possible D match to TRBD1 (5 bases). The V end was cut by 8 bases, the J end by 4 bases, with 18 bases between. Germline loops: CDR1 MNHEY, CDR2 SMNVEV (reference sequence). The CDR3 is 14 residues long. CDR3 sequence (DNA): TGTGCCAGCGGATTGAATCCAGGGTTGTACGAGCAGTACTTC. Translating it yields CASGLNPGLYEQYF.

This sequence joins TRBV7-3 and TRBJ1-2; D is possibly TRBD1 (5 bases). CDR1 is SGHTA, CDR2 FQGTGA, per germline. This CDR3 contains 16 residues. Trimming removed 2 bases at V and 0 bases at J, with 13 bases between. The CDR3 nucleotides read TGTGCCAGCAGCTTACACGGCGGCAGGGCTAACTATGGCTACACCTTC. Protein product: CASSLHGGRANYGYTF. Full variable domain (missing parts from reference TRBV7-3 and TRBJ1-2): GAGVSQTPSNKVTEKGKYVELRCDPISGHTALYWYRQSLGQGPEFLIYFQGTGAADDSGLPNDRFFAVRPEGSVSTLKIQRTERGDSAVYLCASSLHGGRANYGYTFGSGTRLTVV.

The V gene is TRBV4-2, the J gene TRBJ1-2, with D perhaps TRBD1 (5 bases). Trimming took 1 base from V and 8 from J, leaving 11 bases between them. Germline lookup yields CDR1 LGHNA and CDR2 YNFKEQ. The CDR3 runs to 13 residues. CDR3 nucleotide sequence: TGTGCCAGCAGCCAAGTAGGGGTCGAGGGCTACACCTTC. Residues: CASSQVGVEGYTF.

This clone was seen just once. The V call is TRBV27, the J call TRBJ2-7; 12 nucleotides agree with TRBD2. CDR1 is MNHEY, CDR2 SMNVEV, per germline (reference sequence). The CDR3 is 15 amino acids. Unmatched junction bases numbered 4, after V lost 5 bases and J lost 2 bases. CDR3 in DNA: TGTGCCAGCAGTCCTGGACTAGCGGGACCCTACGAGCAGTACTTC. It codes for CASSPGLAGPYEQYF.

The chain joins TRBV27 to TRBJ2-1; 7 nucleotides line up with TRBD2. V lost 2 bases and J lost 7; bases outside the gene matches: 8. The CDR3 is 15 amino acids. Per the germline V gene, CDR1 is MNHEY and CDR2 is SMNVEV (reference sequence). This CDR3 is CASSLTRGSGNEQFF. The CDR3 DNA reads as TGTGCCAGCAGTTTAACCCGCGGGAGTGGTAATGAGCAGTTCTTC.

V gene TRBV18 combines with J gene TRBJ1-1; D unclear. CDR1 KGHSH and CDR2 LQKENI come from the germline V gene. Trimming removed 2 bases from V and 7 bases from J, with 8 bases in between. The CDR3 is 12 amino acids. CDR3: CASSPNGFEAFF. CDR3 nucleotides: TGTGCCAGCTCACCAAACGGGTTTGAAGCTTTCTTT.